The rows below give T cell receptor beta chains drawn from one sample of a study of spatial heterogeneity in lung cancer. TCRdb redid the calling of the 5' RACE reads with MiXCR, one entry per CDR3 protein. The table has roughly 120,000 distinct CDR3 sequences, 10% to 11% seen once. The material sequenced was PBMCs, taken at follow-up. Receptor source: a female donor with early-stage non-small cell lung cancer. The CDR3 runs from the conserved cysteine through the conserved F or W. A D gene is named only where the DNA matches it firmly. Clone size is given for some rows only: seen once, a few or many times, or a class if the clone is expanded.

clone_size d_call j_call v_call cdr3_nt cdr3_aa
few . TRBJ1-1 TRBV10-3 TGTGCCATCAGTGAGTCGAGTGTGGCCCGCTCACTGAACACTGAAGCTTTCTTT CAISESSVARSLNTEAFF
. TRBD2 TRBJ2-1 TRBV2 TGTGCCAGCAGTTATTCGGGACTAGCGGTTAATGAGCAGTTCTTC CASSYSGLAVNEQFF
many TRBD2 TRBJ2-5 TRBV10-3 TGTGCCATCAGTGAGTCGAAACTAGCGGGTGGAGAGACCCAGTACTTC CAISESKLAGGETQYF
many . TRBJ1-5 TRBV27 TGTGCCAGCAGTTTGAGGTCCAATCAGCCCCAGCATTTT CASSLRSNQPQHF
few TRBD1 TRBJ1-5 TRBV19 TGTGCCAGTAGTAAGGGACAGGGTGGGGCTTTATCTCAGCCCCAGCATTTT CASSKGQGGALSQPQHF
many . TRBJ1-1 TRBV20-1 TGCAGTGCTAGATCAGGGCAGAAGAACACTGAAGCTTTCTTT CSARSGQKNTEAFF
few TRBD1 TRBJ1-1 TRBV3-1 TGTGCCTCTAGACAGGGGTGTGGCACTGAAGCTTTCTTT CASRQGCGTEAFF
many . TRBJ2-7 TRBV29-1 TGCAGCGTTCGAAAAGGGAACTACGAGCAGTACTTC CSVRKGNYEQYF
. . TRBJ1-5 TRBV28 TGTGCCAGCTGTTTTTTATTAGGGGATCAGCCCCAGCATTTT CASCFLLGDQPQHF
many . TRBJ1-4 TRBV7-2 TGTGCCAGCAGCCCCGGCGGGGCGAATGAAAAACTGTTTTTT CASSPGGANEKLFF
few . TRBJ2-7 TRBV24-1 TGTGCCACTCGACATATCCCCCTCTACGAGCAGTACTTC CATRHIPLYEQYF
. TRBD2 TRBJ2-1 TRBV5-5 TGTGCCAGCAGCTTGGTTGTATCCACAGGACTAGCGGGAGTGAGTCGTAGGATTGAGCAGTTCTTC CASSLVVSTGLAGVSRRIEQFF
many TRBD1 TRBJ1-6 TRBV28 TGTGCCAGCAGTTTATCGACAGGGAATGCACCCCTCCACTTT CASSLSTGNAPLHF
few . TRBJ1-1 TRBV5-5 TGTGCCAGCAGCATGCTCGGGACAAGGAACACTGAAGCTTTCTTT CASSMLGTRNTEAFF
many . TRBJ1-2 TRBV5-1 TGCGCCAGCGGGACCGCAACTAACTATGGCTACACCTTC CASGTATNYGYTF
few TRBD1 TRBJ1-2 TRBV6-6 TGTGCCAGCTGGACAGGGGTGAATGGCTACACCTTC CASWTGVNGYTF
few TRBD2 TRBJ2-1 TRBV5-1 TGCGCCAGCAGCCTACCCGGACTAGCTCGAGACAATGAGCAGTTCTTC CASSLPGLARDNEQFF
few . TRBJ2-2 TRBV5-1 TGCGCCAGCAGCCTAAAGGGGGACGGCACCGGGGAGCTGTTTTTT CASSLKGDGTGELFF
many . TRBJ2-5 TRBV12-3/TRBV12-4 TGTGCCAGCAGCATACAGGGTCAGTTAGAGACCCAGTACTTC CASSIQGQLETQYF
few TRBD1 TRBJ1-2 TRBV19 TGTGCCAGTAGTCTCGGGACAGGGAAGAACTATGGCTACACCTTC CASSLGTGKNYGYTF
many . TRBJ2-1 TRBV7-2 TGTGCCAGCAGCTTAACGACACGCAATGAGCAGTTCTTC CASSLTTRNEQFF
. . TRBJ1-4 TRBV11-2 TGTGCCAGCAGCTTAGGTGACACCCGGAATGAAAAACTGTTTTTT CASSLGDTRNEKLFF
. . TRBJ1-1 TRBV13 TGTGCCAGCAGCCAACCAAGGGACACTGAAGCTTTCTTT CASSQPRDTEAFF
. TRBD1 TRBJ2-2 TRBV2 TGTGCCAGCAGACCAGGGGGCACGAGCACCGGGGAGCTGTTTTTT CASRPGGTSTGELFF
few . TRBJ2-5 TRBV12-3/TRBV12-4 TGTGCCAGCAGTTTAGCAACCAACAGCCAAGAGACCCAGTACTTC CASSLATNSQETQYF
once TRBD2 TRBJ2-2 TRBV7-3 TGTGCCAGCAGCTCGGGACTAGCGGGAGACACCGGGGAGCTGTTTTTT CASSSGLAGDTGELFF
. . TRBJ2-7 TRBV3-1 TGTGCCAGCAGCCAACCTCCCGGTAGCGAGCAGTACTTC CASSQPPGSEQYF
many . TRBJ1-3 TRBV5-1 TGCGCCAGCAGCTTGGACGGGAGCTCTGGAAACACCATATATTTT CASSLDGSSGNTIYF
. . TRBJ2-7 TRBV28 TGTGCCAGCAGTTTATTGCGAGGGTTTGGAGATTACGAGCAGTACTTC CASSLLRGFGDYEQYF
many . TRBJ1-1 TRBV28 TGTGCCAGCAAGGGGAATTGGAACACTGAAGCTTTCTTT CASKGNWNTEAFF
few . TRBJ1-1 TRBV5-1 TGCGCCAGCAGCTCCGTGAGCCGCGCGGACGCTGAAGCTTTCTTT CASSSVSRADAEAFF
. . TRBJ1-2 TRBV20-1 TGCAGTGCTAGCCATGAGTCAAGAGTTTCCCCCAACTATGGCTACACCTTC CSASHESRVSPNYGYTF
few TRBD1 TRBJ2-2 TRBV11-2 TGTGCCAGCAGCGGTCGACAGGGAACCACCGGGGAGCTGTTTTTT CASSGRQGTTGELFF
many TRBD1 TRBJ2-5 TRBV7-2 TGTGCCAGCAGCCCACAGGGGGCGTTCCAAGAGACCCAGTACTTC CASSPQGAFQETQYF
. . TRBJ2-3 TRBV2 TGTGCCAGCAGTCCGCCACAGACCCCAGATACGCAGTATTTT CASSPPQTPDTQYF
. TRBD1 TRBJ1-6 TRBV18 TGTGCCAGCTCACCACTGGACAGGGGAGAGAATTCACCCCTCCACTTT CASSPLDRGENSPLHF
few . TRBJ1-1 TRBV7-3 TGTGCCAGCAGCCCAGGATTGGGCACTGAAGCTTTCTTT CASSPGLGTEAFF
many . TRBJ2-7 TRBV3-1 TGTGCCAGCAGCGACCGACCTCCCTACGAGCAGTACTTC CASSDRPPYEQYF
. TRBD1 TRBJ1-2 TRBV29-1 TGCAGCGTACATTCCCGGGACAGGGGCTTCTATGGCTACACCTTC CSVHSRDRGFYGYTF
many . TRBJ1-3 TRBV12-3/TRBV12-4 TGTGCCAGCAGTACCCTTCTGGACACCATATATTTT CASSTLLDTIYF